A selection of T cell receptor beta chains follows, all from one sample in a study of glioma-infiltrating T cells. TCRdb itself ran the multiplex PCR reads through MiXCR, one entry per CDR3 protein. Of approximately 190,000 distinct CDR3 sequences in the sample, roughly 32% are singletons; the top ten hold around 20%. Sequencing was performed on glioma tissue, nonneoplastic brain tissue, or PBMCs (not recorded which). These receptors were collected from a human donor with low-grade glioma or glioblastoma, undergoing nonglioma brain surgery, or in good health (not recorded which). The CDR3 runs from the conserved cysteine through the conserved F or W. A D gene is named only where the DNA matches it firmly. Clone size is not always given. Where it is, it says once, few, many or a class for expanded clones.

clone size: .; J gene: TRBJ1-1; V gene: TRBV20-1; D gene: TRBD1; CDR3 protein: CSARVTGDKMDTEAFF; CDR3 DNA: TGCAGTGCTAGAGTAACAGGGGACAAGATGGACACTGAAGCTTTCTTC
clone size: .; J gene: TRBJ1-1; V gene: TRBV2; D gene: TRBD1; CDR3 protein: CASIRGQEYTEAFF; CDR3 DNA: TGTGCCAGCATCAGGGGGCAAGAGTACACTGAAGCTTTCTTT
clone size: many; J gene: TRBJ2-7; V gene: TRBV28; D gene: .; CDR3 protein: CASSFWTYPYEQYF; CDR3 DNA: TGTGCCAGCAGTTTTTGGACATACCCCTACGAGCAGTACTTC
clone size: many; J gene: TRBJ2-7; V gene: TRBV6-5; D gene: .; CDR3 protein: CASSYSRTSSYEQYF; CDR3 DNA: TGTGCCAGCAGTTACTCGAGAACAAGCTCCTACGAGCAGTACTTC
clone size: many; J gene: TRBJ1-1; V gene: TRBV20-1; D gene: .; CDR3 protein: CSARAPRGGLNTEAFF; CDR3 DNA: TGCAGTGCTAGAGCCCCTAGGGGAGGGCTAAACACTGAAGCTTTCTTT
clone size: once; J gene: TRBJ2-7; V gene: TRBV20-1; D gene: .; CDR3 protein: CSARVSGATYKEQYF; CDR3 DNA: TGCAGTGCTAGAGTTTCGGGCGCCACCTACAAGGAGCAGTACTTC
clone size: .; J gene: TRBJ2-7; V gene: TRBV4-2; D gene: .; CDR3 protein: CASSQDRYFSYEQYF; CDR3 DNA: TGTGCCAGCAGCCAAGATCGGTACTTCTCCTACGAGCAGTACTTC
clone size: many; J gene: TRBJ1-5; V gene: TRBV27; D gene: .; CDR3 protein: CANFKDLFGNQPQHF; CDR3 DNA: TGTGCCAACTTTAAGGACCTCTTCGGCAATCAGCCCCAGCATTTT
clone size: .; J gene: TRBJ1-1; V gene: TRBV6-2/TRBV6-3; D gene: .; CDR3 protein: CASGQNRDPIEAFF; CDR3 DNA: TGTGCCAGCGGCCAGAACAGGGACCCCATTGAAGCTTTCTTT
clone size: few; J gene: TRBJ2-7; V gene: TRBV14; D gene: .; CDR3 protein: CASSQVGGMGGDEQYF; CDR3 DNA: TGTGCCAGCAGCCAAGTTGGCGGGATGGGGGGTGACGAGCAGTACTTC
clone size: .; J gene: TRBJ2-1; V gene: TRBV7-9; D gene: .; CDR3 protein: CASSLGGNKQFF; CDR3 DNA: TGTGCCAGCAGCCTGGGGGGCAATAAGCAGTTCTTC
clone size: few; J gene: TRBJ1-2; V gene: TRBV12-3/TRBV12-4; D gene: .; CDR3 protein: CASSRTSRLYGYTF; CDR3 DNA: TGTGCCAGCAGCCGGACAAGTCGACTCTATGGCTACACCTTC
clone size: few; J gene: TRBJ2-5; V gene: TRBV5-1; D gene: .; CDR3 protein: CASSLSPTETQYF; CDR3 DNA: TGCGCCAGCAGCTTGTCCCCCACAGAGACCCAGTACTTC
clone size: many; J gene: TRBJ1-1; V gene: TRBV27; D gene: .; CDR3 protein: CASPYGEGETPEAFF; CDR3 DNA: TGTGCCAGCCCCTATGGAGAGGGGGAAACCCCTGAAGCTTTCTTT
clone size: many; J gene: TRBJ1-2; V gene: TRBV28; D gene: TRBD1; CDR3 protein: CASRHSGTGGYNYGYTF; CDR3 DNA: TGTGCCAGCAGGCATTCCGGGACAGGAGGATATAACTATGGCTACACCTTC
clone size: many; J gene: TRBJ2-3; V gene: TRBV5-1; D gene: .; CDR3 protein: CASSLGTASTDTQYF; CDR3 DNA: TGCGCCAGCAGCTTGGGGACAGCAAGCACAGATACGCAGTATTTT
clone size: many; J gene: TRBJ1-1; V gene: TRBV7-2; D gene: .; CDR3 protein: CASSLSGQGEAFF; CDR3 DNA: TGTGCCAGCAGCTTATCCGGGCAGGGGGAAGCTTTCTTT
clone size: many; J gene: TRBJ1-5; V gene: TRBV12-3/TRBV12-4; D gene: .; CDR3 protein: CASSAGRNQPQHF; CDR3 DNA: TGTGCCAGCAGTGCGGGACGGAACCAGCCCCAGCATTTT
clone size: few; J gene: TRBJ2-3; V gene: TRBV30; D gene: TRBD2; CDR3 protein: CACEGLAGGTQYF; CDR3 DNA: TGTGCCTGTGAGGGACTAGCGGGAGGTACGCAGTATTTT
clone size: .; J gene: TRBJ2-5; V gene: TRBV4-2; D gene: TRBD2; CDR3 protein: CASSQLAGGGSETRYF; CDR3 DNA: TGTGCCAGCAGCCAACTAGCGGGAGGAGGTTCGGAGACCCGGTACTTC
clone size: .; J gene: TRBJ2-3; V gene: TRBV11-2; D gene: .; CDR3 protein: CASSLESRGGTDTQYF; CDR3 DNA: TGTGCCAGCAGCTTAGAGTCCAGAGGGGGTACAGATACGCAGTATTTT
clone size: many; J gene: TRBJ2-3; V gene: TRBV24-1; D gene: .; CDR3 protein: CATSDPTRAPSTDTQYF; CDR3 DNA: TGTGCCACCAGTGATCCTACGCGGGCCCCTAGCACAGATACGCAGTATTTT
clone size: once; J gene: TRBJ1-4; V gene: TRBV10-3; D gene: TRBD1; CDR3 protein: CAISETGGGVVTNEKLFF; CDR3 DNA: TGTGCCATCAGCGAGACAGGGGGCGGCGTCGTAACTAATGAAAAACTGTTTTTT
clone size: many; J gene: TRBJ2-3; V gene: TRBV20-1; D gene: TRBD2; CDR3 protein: CSAPGLAGGPADTQYF; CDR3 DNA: TGCAGTGCCCCGGGACTAGCGGGAGGGCCCGCAGATACGCAGTATTTT
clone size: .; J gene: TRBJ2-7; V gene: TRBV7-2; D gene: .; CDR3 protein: CASSPRGPGLLSKEQYF; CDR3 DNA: TGTGCCAGCAGCCCCCGAGGACCGGGTTTACTAAGCAAGGAGCAGTACTTC
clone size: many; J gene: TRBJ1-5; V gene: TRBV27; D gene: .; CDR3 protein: CASRGDGSNQPQHF; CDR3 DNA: TGTGCCAGCAGGGGGGACGGTAGCAATCAGCCCCAGCATTTT
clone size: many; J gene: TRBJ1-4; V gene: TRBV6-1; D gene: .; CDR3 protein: CASSSGETNEKLFF; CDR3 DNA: TGTGCCAGCAGTTCAGGCGAAACTAATGAAAAACTGTTTTTT
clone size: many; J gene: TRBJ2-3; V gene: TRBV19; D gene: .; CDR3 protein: CASSMRQGTDTQYF; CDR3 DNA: TGTGCCAGTAGTATGAGGCAGGGCACAGATACGCAGTATTTT
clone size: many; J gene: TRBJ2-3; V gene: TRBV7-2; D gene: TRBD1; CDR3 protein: CASSLERDRVFPSTDTQYF; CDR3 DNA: TGTGCCAGCAGCTTAGAGCGGGACAGGGTATTTCCTAGCACAGATACGCAGTATTTT
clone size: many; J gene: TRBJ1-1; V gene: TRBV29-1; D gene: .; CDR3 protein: CSVAGFGVITEAFF; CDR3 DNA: TGCAGCGTTGCAGGGTTTGGGGTCATCACTGAAGCTTTCTTT
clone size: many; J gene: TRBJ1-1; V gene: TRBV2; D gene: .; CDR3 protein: CASHFSSNTEAFF; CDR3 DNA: TGTGCCAGCCACTTTTCGTCGAACACTGAAGCTTTCTTT
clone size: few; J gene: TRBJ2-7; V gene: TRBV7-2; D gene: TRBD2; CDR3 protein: CASSLELAGPYEQYF; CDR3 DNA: TGTGCCAGCAGCTTAGAACTAGCGGGACCCTACGAGCAGTACTTC
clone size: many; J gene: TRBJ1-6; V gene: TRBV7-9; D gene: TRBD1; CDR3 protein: CASSFRDRGHNSPLHF; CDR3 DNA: TGTGCCAGCAGCTTCCGGGACAGGGGGCACAATTCACCCCTCCACTTT
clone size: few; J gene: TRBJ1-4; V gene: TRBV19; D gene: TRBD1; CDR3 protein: CASSIADRALNEKLFF; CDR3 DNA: TGTGCCAGTAGTATCGCGGACAGGGCTCTTAATGAAAAACTGTTTTTT
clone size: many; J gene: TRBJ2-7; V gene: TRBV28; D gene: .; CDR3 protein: CASRQVQEGSYEQYF; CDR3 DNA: TGTGCCAGCAGGCAAGTTCAAGAAGGCTCCTACGAGCAGTACTTC
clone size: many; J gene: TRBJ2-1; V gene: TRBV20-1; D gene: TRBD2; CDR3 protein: CSAPPARGLAGVYNEQFF; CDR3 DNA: TGCAGTGCCCCCCCCGCCCGGGGACTAGCGGGAGTCTACAATGAGCAGTTCTTC
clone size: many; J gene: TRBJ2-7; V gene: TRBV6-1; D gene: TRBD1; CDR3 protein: CASSVGQGPYEQYF; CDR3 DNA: TGTGCCAGCAGTGTCGGACAGGGTCCCTACGAGCAGTACTTC
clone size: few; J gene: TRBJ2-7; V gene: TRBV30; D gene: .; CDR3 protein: CAWSSSSYEQYF; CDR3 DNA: TGTGCCTGGAGTTCCTCATCCTACGAGCAGTACTTC
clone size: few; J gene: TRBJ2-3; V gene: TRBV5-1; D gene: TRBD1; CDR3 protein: CASGQGGGPDTQYF; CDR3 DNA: TGCGCCAGCGGACAGGGGGGAGGCCCAGATACGCAGTATTTT
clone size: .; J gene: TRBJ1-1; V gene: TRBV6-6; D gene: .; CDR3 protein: CASSYTFGTEAFF; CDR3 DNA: TGTGCCAGCAGTTACACATTTGGGACTGAAGCTTTCTTT
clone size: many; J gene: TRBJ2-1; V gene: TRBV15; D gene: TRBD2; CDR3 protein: CATSRESSGRGYNEQFF; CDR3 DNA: TGTGCCACCAGCAGAGAGAGTAGCGGGAGGGGATACAATGAGCAGTTCTTC
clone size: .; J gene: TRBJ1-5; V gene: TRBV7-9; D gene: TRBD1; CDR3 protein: CASSLDTGVDQPQHF; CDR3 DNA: TGTGCCAGCAGCTTAGACACAGGGGTGGATCAGCCCCAGCATTTT
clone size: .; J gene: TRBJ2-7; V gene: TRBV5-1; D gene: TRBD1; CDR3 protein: CASSPGTGLTYEQYF; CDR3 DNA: TGCGCCAGCAGCCCCGGGACAGGGTTAACCTACGAGCAGTACTTC
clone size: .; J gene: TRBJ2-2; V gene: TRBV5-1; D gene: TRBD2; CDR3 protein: CASSLVPSGSVMAGELFF; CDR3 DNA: TGCGCCAGCAGCTTGGTACCTAGCGGGAGTGTAATGGCCGGGGAGCTGTTTTTT
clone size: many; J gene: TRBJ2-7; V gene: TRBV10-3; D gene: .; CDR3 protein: CAIRGVRHEQYF; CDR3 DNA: TGTGCCATCAGGGGGGTCAGGCACGAGCAGTACTTC
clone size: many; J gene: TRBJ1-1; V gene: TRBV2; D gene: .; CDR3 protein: CASSSDSNTEAFF; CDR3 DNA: TGTGCCAGCAGTTCGGACTCTAACACTGAAGCTTTCTTT
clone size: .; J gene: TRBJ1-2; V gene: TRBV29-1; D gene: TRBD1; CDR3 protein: CSVETWGQHYGYTF; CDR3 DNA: TGCAGCGTTGAAACCTGGGGACAGCACTATGGCTACACCTTC
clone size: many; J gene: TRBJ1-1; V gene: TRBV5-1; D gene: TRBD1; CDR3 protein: CASSPRQGRYTEAFF; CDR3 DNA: TGCGCCAGCAGCCCTCGACAGGGGCGGTACACTGAAGCTTTCTTT
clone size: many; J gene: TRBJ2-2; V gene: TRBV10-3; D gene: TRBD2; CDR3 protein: CAISGSSGNTGELFF; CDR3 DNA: TGTGCCATCAGTGGTTCTAGCGGTAACACCGGGGAGCTGTTTTTT
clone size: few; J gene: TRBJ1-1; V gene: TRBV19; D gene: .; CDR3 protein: CASSMGRPMNTEAFF; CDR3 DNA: TGTGCCAGTAGTATGGGCAGACCAATGAACACTGAAGCTTTCTTT
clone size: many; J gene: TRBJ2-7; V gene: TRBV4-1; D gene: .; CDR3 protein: CASSQGMGEQYF; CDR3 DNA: TGCGCCAGCAGCCAGGGGATGGGGGAGCAGTACTTC
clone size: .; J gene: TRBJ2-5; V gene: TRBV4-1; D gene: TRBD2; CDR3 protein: CASSQGVAGASRETQYF; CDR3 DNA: TGCGCCAGCAGCCAAGGGGTCGCGGGAGCGTCAAGAGAGACCCAGTACTTC
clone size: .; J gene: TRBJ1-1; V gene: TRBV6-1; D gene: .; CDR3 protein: CVSIDSTTKAFF; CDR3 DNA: TGTGTCAGCATCGACAGTACCACTAAAGCTTTCTTT
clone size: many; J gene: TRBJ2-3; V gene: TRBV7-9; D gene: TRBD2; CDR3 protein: CASSPGTSGMLFADTQYF; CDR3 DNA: TGTGCCAGCAGCCCCGGGACTAGCGGGATGTTATTCGCAGATACGCAGTATTTT